This passage covers 24 T cell receptor beta chains from one sample sequenced in a study of blood T cell repertoires in COVID-19. The protocol was immunoSEQ multiplex PCR, while the TCRdb copy is restricted to in-frame clones and leaves out a portion. Of about 250,000 clones detected, around 88% appear once; the ten largest clones hold under 0.95%. The specimen was peripheral blood. Receptor source: a man younger than 45 with acute or convalescent COVID-19.

The chain is built from TRBV9 and TRBJ1-3, with TRBD1 matching over 7 bases. Looked up from germline, CDR1 is SGDLS and CDR2 is YYNGEE. V shed 4 bases and J 2 bases; nucleotides not matched to a gene: 6. The CDR3 has 15 residues. DNA for the CDR3: TGTGCCAGCAGCCCCTGGACAGGACCTGGAAACACCATATATTTT. Translating gives CASSPWTGPGNTIYF.

The chain recombines TRBV27 with TRBJ1-4; 8 bases fit TRBD1. The CDR3 is made up of 14 amino acids. Germline V gene data show CDR1 as MNHEY and CDR2 as SMNVEV (reference sequence). Trimming took 6 bases from V and 0 from J; bases not matched to a gene: 0. CDR3 sequence: CASSRGPTNEKLFF. The CDR3 region has the DNA TGTGCCAGCAGCAGGGGGCCAACTAATGAAAAACTGTTTTTT.

This clone was seen more than once but under ten times. The chain uses TRBV30 and TRBJ1-3; D is possibly TRBD1 (5 bases). Between the trimmed V and J ends, which lost 2 bases and 0 bases, there was a span of 11 bases. The germline gives CDR1 GTSNPN, CDR2 SVGIG (reference sequence). This CDR3 has 15 residues. The CDR3 here is CAWSNGGFSGNTIYF. The CDR3 bases are TGTGCCTGGAGTAACGGGGGGTTCTCTGGAAACACCATATATTTT.

The chain uses TRBV9 and TRBJ2-3, with TRBD1 as a possible D gene (6 bases). This CDR3 comprises 15 residues. Germline values: CDR1 SGDLS, CDR2 YYNGEE. V shed 0 bases and J shed 4 bases, with 12 bases lying between them. The CDR3 nucleotides read TGTGCCAGCAGCGTAGGACCACAGGGTTCAGATACGCAGTATTTT. It encodes CASSVGPQGSDTQYF.

The V call is TRBV7-9, the J call TRBJ2-5, with 7 bases aligning to TRBD1. Trimming removed 3 bases from V and 1 base from J; junction bases left unmatched: 8. Germline CDR1 reads SEHNR; CDR2 reads FQNEAQ (reference sequence). The CDR3 is made up of 16 amino acids. The CDR3 loop reads CASSLAPGGAQETQYF. The CDR3 nucleotides read TGTGCCAGCAGCTTGGCCCCAGGGGGTGCCCAAGAGACCCAGTACTTC.

This clone was recorded once. The chain carries TRBV20-1 and TRBJ2-7; D might be TRBD1 (6 bases). Trimming removed 3 bases at V and 7 bases at J, with 22 bases between. Germline V CDR1 and CDR2: DFQATT, SNEGSKA (reference sequence). CDR3 length equals 15 residues. In nucleotides, the CDR3 is TGCAGTGCTAGTGAACAGGGATTTGGGGTGGGGGAGCAGTACTTC. Protein sequence: CSASEQGFGVGEQYF.

The chain combines TRBV11-3 with TRBJ2-2, with 8 nucleotides matching TRBD2. Germline CDR1 is SGHNT and CDR2 is YENEEA. The CDR3 runs 16 residues. J lost 0 bases, V lost 4 bases, and 4 bases had no gene match. Here the CDR3 reads CASSSPGLANTGELFF. CDR3 nucleotides: TGTGCCAGCAGCTCTCCGGGACTAGCGAACACCGGGGAGCTGTTTTTT. The full variable domain, its missing parts supplied by reference TRBV11-3 and TRBJ2-2, is EAGVVQSPRYKIIEKKQPVAFWCNPISGHNTLYWYLQNLGQGPELLIRYENEEAVDDSQLPKDRFSAERLKGVDSTLKIQPAELGDSAVYLCASSSPGLANTGELFFGEGSRLTVL.

The chain combines TRBV5-1 with TRBJ1-3, with D perhaps TRBD1 (6 bases). V was pared by 6 bases and J by 0 bases, with 25 bases between. The CDR3 runs 19 residues. Germline CDR1 reads SGHRS; CDR2 reads YFSETQ. The CDR3, as DNA: TGCGCCAGCACACTTACAAGAGCCAGGGGCGAGAACTCTGGAAACACCATATATTTT. Its protein is CASTLTRARGENSGNTIYF.

The genes are TRBV5-1 and TRBJ2-1; 9 bases fit TRBD2. The CDR3 loop spans 15 amino acids. J gave up 10 bases and V 2 bases, and 10 bases lay outside the gene matches. Germline-derived CDR1 and CDR2 are SGHRS and YFSETQ. Written as DNA, the CDR3 is TGCGCCAGCAGCTTCAGTGGCGGGAGGGTCGGGGAGCAGTTCTTC. Translated, it gives CASSFSGGRVGEQFF. Drawing the rest from reference TRBV5-1 and TRBJ2-1, the complete variable domain is KAGVTQTPRYLIKTRGQQVTLSCSPISGHRSVSWYQQTPGQGLQFLFEYFSETQRNKGNFPGRFSGRQFSNSRSEMNVSTLELGDSALYLCASSFSGGRVGEQFFGPGTRLTVL.

The V call is TRBV6-5, the J call TRBJ1-3; the D is unclear. V lost 2 bases to trimming and J lost 4 bases, with 15 bases between them. In germline, CDR1 is MNHEY, CDR2 SVGAGI. The length of the CDR3 is 16 residues. The CDR3 coding sequence is TGTGCCAGCAGTTACAGAAACCGAGCGGTGGGAAACACCATATATTTT. Translated: CASSYRNRAVGNTIYF.

The chain's CDR3 is CASSEREYEQYF. DNA for the CDR3: TGTGCCAGCAGTGAGAGAGAATACGAGCAGTACTTC. The chain carries TRBV2 and TRBJ2-7; D is undetermined. This CDR3 comprises 12 residues. Germline CDR1 and CDR2: SNHLY and FYNNEI. Trimming took off 3 bases at V and 4 bases at J, with 7 bases between the two ends. Filled out from reference TRBV2 and TRBJ2-7, the complete variable domain reads EPEVTQTPSHQVTQMGQEVILRCVPISNHLYFYWYRQILGQKVEFLVSFYNNEISEKSEIFDDQFSVERPDGSNFTLKIRSTKLEDSAMYFCASSEREYEQYFGPGTRLTVT.

In this sample, this clone turned up once. This chain connects TRBV6-6 to TRBJ1-3; 9 bases line up with TRBD1. This CDR3 is built from 14 residues. Germline CDR1 reads MNHNY; CDR2 reads SVGAGI (reference sequence). The V gene end was trimmed by 6 bases and the J gene end by 4 bases; junction bases not matched to a gene: 4. This CDR3 is CASRSGTGGNTIYF. CDR3 DNA: TGTGCCAGCAGGTCAGGGACAGGGGGAAACACCATATATTTT.

The genes are TRBV9 and TRBJ2-7; D not certain. V lost 0 bases, J lost 1 base, and 8 bases lay in between. Germline CDR1 is SGDLS and CDR2 is YYNGEE. This CDR3 contains 14 residues. DNA of the CDR3: TGTGCCAGCAGCGTAGGCGGCAGATCCTACGAGCAGTACTTC. It specifies CASSVGGRSYEQYF.

V and J are TRBV19 and TRBJ1-6; 11 bases line up with TRBD1. This CDR3 spans 15 amino acids. The V segment lost 6 bases and the J segment 8 bases; nucleotides outside the gene matches: 6. The germline V gene has CDR1 LNHDA and CDR2 SQIVND (reference sequence). The CDR3 DNA sequence: TGTGCCAGTAGAAAAGGACAGGGGGCTTATTCACCCCTCCACTTT. This encodes CASRKGQGAYSPLHF.

The rearrangement joins TRBV4-1 to TRBJ2-3; 7 bases map to TRBD2. This CDR3 is 14 amino acids long. CDR1 is MGHRA and CDR2 is YSYEKL in the germline V gene. V trimming: 4 bases; J trimming: 2 bases; junction bases outside the gene matches: 3. CDR3 region: CASSPAGTTDTQYF. The CDR3 DNA follows: TGCGCCAGCAGCCCAGCGGGGACCACAGATACGCAGTATTTT.

The chain joins TRBV5-1 to TRBJ1-5; the match to TRBD1 covers 7 bases. Germline V gives CDR1 SGHRS, CDR2 YFSETQ. Unmatched junction bases numbered 6, after V lost 0 bases and J lost 0 bases. The CDR3 sequence is 17 residues long. DNA for the CDR3: TGCGCCAGCAGCTTGGAGCCGACAGGGTATAGCAATCAGCCCCAGCATTTT. The encoded protein is CASSLEPTGYSNQPQHF.

The table lists this clone with a count of one. This rearrangement joins TRBV6-6 to TRBJ1-1; tentative D call: TRBD1 (6 bases). The CDR3 loop spans 13 amino acids. The V gene lost 11 bases and the J gene lost 6 bases, with 19 bases spanning the gap. CDR1 and CDR2 (germline): MNHNY, SVGAGI (reference sequence). The CDR3 is CAGTGTPDPEAFF. DNA for the CDR3: TGTGCCGGAACCGGGACACCGGACCCTGAAGCTTTCTTT.

The chain joins TRBV27 to TRBJ1-6; D uncertain. CDR1 and CDR2 (germline): MNHEY, SMNVEV (reference sequence). Trimming pared 5 bases from V and 5 bases from J, leaving 7 bases between. The CDR3 spans 13 residues. The CDR3 loop reads CASSLVNNSPLHF. The CDR3 DNA is TGTGCCAGCAGTCTAGTCAATAATTCACCCCTCCACTTT.

This sequence joins TRBV19 and TRBJ1-6, with 12 bases that match TRBD1. Germline V gives CDR1 LNHDA, CDR2 SQIVND (reference sequence). Trimming removed 6 bases from V and 10 bases from J; junction bases left unmatched: 7. The CDR3 has 15 residues. CDR3 sequence reads: CASRGTGGVSSPLHF. CDR3 nucleotide sequence: TGTGCCAGTAGAGGGACAGGGGGCGTCAGCTCACCCCTCCACTTT.

J is TRBJ1-1 and V is TRBV11-2, with D perhaps matching TRBD1 (5 bases). The germline CDR1 and CDR2 sequences are SGHAT and FQNNGV. V lost 5 bases, J lost 3 bases, and 16 bases lay in between. This CDR3 is built from 15 residues. The CDR3 is CASSALGQSYTEAFF. Written as DNA, the CDR3 is TGTGCCAGCAGCGCCTTGGGGCAGTCCTACACTGAAGCTTTCTTT. Drawing the rest from reference TRBV11-2 and TRBJ1-1, the complete variable domain is EAGVAQSPRYKIIEKRQSVAFWCNPISGHATLYWYQQILGQGPKLLIQFQNNGVVDDSQLPKDRFSAERLKGVDSTLKIQPAKLEDSAVYLCASSALGQSYTEAFFGQGTRLTVV.

Here the CDR3 DNA reads TGTGCCAGCAGTCCCGTCGGGGGCACAGATACGCAGTATTTT. It specifies CASSPVGGTDTQYF. V usage is TRBV9 and J usage is TRBJ2-3; D might be TRBD2 (5 bases). The germline CDR1 and CDR2 sequences are SGDLS and YYNGEE. Trimming took 5 bases from V and 1 from J, leaving 11 bases between them. The CDR3 is 14 amino acids.

This rearrangement joins TRBV5-1 to TRBJ2-3; 8 nucleotides agree with TRBD2. This CDR3 spans 14 amino acids. Germline V gives CDR1 SGHRS, CDR2 YFSETQ. Trimming at V came to 4 bases and at J to 5 bases, leaving 6 bases not matched to a gene. The CDR3 bases are TGCGCCAGCAGCGGGGGACTAGAGGTAGATACGCAGTATTTT. Protein product: CASSGGLEVDTQYF.

This rearrangement joins TRBV7-6 to TRBJ2-7; 8 bases line up with TRBD1. The CDR3 is 15 residues long. The germline V gene has CDR1 SGHVS and CDR2 FNYEAQ. Losses at the gene ends were 2 bases for V and 4 bases for J; bases not matched to a gene: 7. CDR3 loop: CASSLFGDRGYEQYF. CDR3 bases: TGTGCCAGCAGCTTATTCGGTGACAGGGGTTACGAGCAGTACTTC.

The V and J genes are TRBV15 and TRBJ1-2; no clear D. The CDR3 sequence is 12 residues long. Germline assignment: CDR1 LNHNV and CDR2 YYDKDF (reference sequence). V gave up 3 bases and J gave up 4 bases, with 6 bases separating them. CDR3 residues: CATSRGIYGYTF. In DNA, the CDR3 is TGTGCCACCAGCAGGGGCATCTATGGCTACACCTTC.